Included here is one T cell receptor beta chain sequence, with context. The record originates from a study of Tregs in tolerant kidney transplant recipients. This table comes from immunoSEQ multiplex PCR, and its TCRdb copy is limited to in-frame clones, with some not included. The repertoire consists of roughly 86,000 clones, with 80% to 95% occurring once and the leading ten covering around 1.6%. V gave up 1 base and J gave up 8 bases, with 14 bases separating them. The CDR3 loop spans 14 amino acids. CDR1 and CDR2 from the germline V gene are SEHNR and FQNEAQ (reference sequence). The nonmyeloablative bone marrow transplants came from related graft donors, with transient mixed chimerism.

The sequencing used CD4+ T cells from blood (PBMCs), collected 12 months after the transplant. This sequence joins TRBV7-9 and TRBJ1-2, with D perhaps matching TRBD1 (6 bases). This receptor was taken from a human patient who received a combined kidney and bone marrow transplant. Some T cells may have come from the graft donor. In nucleotides, the CDR3 is TGTGCCAGCAGCTTAGATCAGGGGCCGGGAGGCTACACCTTC. It encodes CASSLDQGPGGYTF.